Reported below is one T cell receptor beta chain. This record belongs to a study of synovial regulatory T cells in juvenile arthritis. The roughly eleven donors had active juvenile idiopathic arthritis, with 3 polyarticular and 8 oligoarticular cases. Patients were aged median 11.6 years with disease lasting median approximately 7 years. The CDR3 sequence is 14 residues long. The nucleotide record is missing. CDR1 is MDHEN, CDR2 SYDVKM, per germline. The assay was immunoSEQ multiplex PCR, and TCRdb's table has in-frame clones only and misses some. The sample has several thousand clones. The source of this sequence is a donor between 2 and 35 years old with juvenile idiopathic arthritis. The sample comprised Treg cells from blood. Subset meaning: remaining (HLA-DR-negative) circulating blood Treg cells. The chain has TRBV28 and TRBJ1-2; the TCRdb D gene call, TRBD1, has no DNA to confirm it. This CDR3 reads CATIPGGSSYGYTF.